This TCR beta chain appears in the sequencing data of a study of PD-L1 blockade in urothelial cancer. Study-wide context: Patients had been given 0 to 3 earlier chemotherapy regimens. Samples of blood were analyzed 3 weeks (second dose) and 6 weeks after treatment start.

This CDR3 comprises 17 residues. V shed 0 bases, J shed 10 bases, and the junction held 11 bases outside the gene matches. Germline assignment: CDR1 SGHNT and CDR2 YYREEE (reference sequence). Specified time point: peripheral blood 6 weeks after treatment start. Synthetic analogs of TCR templates were spiked into every PCR. Repertoires were generated with immunoSEQ multiplex PCR, while TCRdb's copy carries only in-frame clones and drops some. The data show approximately 44,000 clones, around 90% seen once. The sequence was obtained from a man between 70 and 80 years old with urothelial cancer. The source material was PBMCs, sampled around atezolizumab (anti-PD-L1) treatment. This rearrangement joins TRBV5-4 to TRBJ2-3; 13 nucleotides agree with TRBD2. The chain's CDR3 is CASSLELAGGRGQAQYF. For the CDR3, the DNA is TGTGCCAGCAGCTTGGAACTAGCGGGAGGGCGGGGCCAAGCGCAGTATTTT.